One T cell receptor beta chain is described in this entry. The sample comes from a study of blood T cell repertoires in COVID-19. About the study: T cells, B-cell-depleted T cells, or PBMCs provided the cDNA or gDNA that served as material.

V shed 4 bases and J shed 8 bases, with 11 bases lying between them. Germline values: CDR1 SQVTM, CDR2 ANQGSEA. The CDR3 is 12 residues long. Methods used by the authors: Reference gene primer amplification gave nucleated cell count estimates. Data came from immunoSEQ multiplex PCR; TCRdb stores just in-frame clones and leaves some out. V and J calls and clone size are given by that table; D and trimming were obtained from the DNA. The table shows just over 80,000 clones, with about 76% occurring only once. This sequence originates from an elderly man with acute or convalescent COVID-19. Sequencing was performed on peripheral blood. The chain carries TRBV29-1 and TRBJ1-4, with D maybe TRBD1 (5 bases). In nucleotides, the CDR3 is TGCAGCGTTGTGGGGCCGAACGAAAAACTGTTTTTT. Residues: CSVVGPNEKLFF.